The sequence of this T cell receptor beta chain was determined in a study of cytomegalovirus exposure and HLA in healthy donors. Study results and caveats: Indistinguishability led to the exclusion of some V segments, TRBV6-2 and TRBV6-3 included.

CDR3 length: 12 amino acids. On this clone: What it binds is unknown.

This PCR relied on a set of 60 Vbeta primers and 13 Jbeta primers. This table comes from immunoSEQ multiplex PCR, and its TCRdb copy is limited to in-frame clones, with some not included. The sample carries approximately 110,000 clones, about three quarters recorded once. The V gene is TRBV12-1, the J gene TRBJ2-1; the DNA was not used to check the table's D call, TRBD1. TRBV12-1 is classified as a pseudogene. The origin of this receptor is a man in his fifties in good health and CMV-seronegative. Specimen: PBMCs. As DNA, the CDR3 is TGTGCCAGCAGACACATATACAATGAGCAGTTCTTC. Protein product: CASRHIYNEQFF.